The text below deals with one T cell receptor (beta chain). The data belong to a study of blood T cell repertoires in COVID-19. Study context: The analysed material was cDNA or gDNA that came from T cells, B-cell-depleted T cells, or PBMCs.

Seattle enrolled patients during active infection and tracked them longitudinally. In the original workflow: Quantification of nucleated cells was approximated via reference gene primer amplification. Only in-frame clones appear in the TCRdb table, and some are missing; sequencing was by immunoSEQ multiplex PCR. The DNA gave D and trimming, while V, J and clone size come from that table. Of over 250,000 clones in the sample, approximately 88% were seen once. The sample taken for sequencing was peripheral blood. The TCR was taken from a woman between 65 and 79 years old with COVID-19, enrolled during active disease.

Here the CDR3 reads CASSKRDSPLHF. The DNA of the CDR3 is TGTGCCAGCTCAAAGAGAGATTCACCCCTCCACTTT. This chain joins TRBV18 and TRBJ1-6; D call uncertain. The V end lost 5 bases, the J end lost 8 bases, and 7 bases lay between the germline ends. Germline CDR1 is KGHSH and CDR2 is LQKENI. The CDR3 runs to 12 residues.